The present TCR beta chain was sequenced within a study of T cell responses to AZD1222 COVID-19 vaccine. Broader study findings: Clonal diversity was possibly underestimated, and the donors were mostly white British, with more females. There were repertoire samples only from the period after the peak T cell response.

In the case of this clone: No antigen is known for it.

Method: immunoSEQ multiplex PCR; TCRdb's copy keeps in-frame clones and lacks some. The sample comprises 130,000 or so clones, 85% to 90% of which are singletons, and 20% to 25% rests with the top ten. Germline V gene sequence: CDR1 LNHDA, CDR2 SQIVND (reference sequence). Trimming at V came to 4 bases and at J to 0 bases, leaving 6 bases not matched to a gene. The CDR3 runs to 16 residues. This chain joins TRBV19 and TRBJ1-5, with 7 bases fitting TRBD1. This TCR was recovered from an adult in good health. The sample consisted of peripheral blood, taken on day 0 of AZD1222 vaccination. CDR3: CASSTDRRYSNQPQHF. CDR3 in DNA: TGTGCCAGTAGTACGGACAGGCGCTATAGCAATCAGCCCCAGCATTTT.